A single sample gave rise to the 24 T cell receptor beta chains below, sequenced in a study of CD8+ T cells in alopecia areata. Extracted RNA was reverse transcribed into cDNA, the sequencing template. Repertoires were generated with immunoSEQ multiplex PCR, while TCRdb's copy carries only in-frame clones and drops some. The sample records under 150,000 clones, approximately 56% being singletons. Sequenced: CD8+ T cells sorted from blood. Receptor source: a human donor in good health.

The chain links TRBV27 to TRBJ2-7; 10 bases match TRBD2. Germline CDR1 is MNHEY and CDR2 is SMNVEV (reference sequence). The CDR3 has 15 residues. V dropped 5 bases and J dropped 3; count of bases not matched to a gene: 7. CDR3 loop: CASSALAGGYYEQYF. CDR3 nucleotides: TGTGCCAGCAGTGCCTTAGCGGGAGGTTACTACGAGCAGTACTTC.

CDR3 bases: TGTGCCAGCAGTTTAGGAAACATTCAGTACTTC. Its protein product is CASSLGNIQYF. The genes are TRBV27 and TRBJ2-4, with unresolved D. Trimming removed 2 bases from V and 6 bases from J, with 2 bases in between. This CDR3 is 11 amino acids long. CDR1 and CDR2 from the germline V gene are MNHEY and SMNVEV (reference sequence).

In regard to this clone: Other nucleotide sequences from this sample produce the same CDR3. The rearrangement joins TRBV9 to TRBJ2-3; 8 bases match TRBD2. With 2 bases clipped from V and 4 bases from J, the junction kept 3 bases outside the gene matches. This CDR3 contains 14 residues. CDR1 SGDLS and CDR2 YYNGEE come from the germline V gene. The CDR3 reads CASSVSGSPDTQYF. CDR3 sequence (DNA): TGTGCCAGCAGCGTCAGCGGGAGCCCAGATACGCAGTATTTT. Combining the CDR3 with reference TRBV9 and TRBJ2-3 gives the whole variable domain DSGVTQTPKHLITATGQRVTLRCSPRSGDLSVYWYQQSLDQGLQFLIQYYNGEERAKGNILERFSAQQFPDLHSELNLSSLELGDSALYFCASSVSGSPDTQYFGPGTRLTVL.

This chain connects TRBV6-5 to TRBJ2-7; 7 bases match TRBD1. The germline CDR1 and CDR2 sequences are MNHEY and SVGAGI. V trimming: 2 bases; J trimming: 3 bases; junction bases outside the gene matches: 10. This CDR3 is 16 amino acids long. For the CDR3, the DNA is TGTGCCAGCAGTTACGGAACCCCGGGACAGAGCTACGAGCAGTACTTC. Amino acids: CASSYGTPGQSYEQYF.

V is TRBV4-1 and J is TRBJ1-1; D is perhaps TRBD1 (6 bases). The germline V and J ends were trimmed by 2 bases and 7 bases, with 14 bases remaining between them. CDR1 MGHRA and CDR2 YSYEKL come from the germline V gene. The CDR3 is 14 residues long. DNA for the CDR3: TGCGCCAGCAGCCAAAGGGTGGGGGGCTATGAAGCTTTCTTT. It yields the protein CASSQRVGGYEAFF.

This clone was seen a handful of times. The chain uses TRBV29-1 and TRBJ1-1; no clear D gene. This CDR3 has 11 amino acids. Germline assignment: CDR1 SQVTM and CDR2 ANQGSEA. V was pared by 7 bases and J by 6 bases, with 12 bases between. Here the CDR3 DNA reads TGCAGCGCCCCGGGTCGGTCTGAAGCTTTCTTT. Translated: CSAPGRSEAFF.

The chain carries TRBV7-9 and TRBJ2-7; 10 bases are shared with TRBD1. Looked up from germline, CDR1 is SEHNR and CDR2 is FQNEAQ (reference sequence). V gave up 4 bases and J gave up 3 bases; unmatched junction bases: 3. This CDR3 has 14 residues. The CDR3 here is CASSSGTGVYEQYF. The DNA for the CDR3 is TGTGCCAGCAGCTCCGGGACAGGGGTCTACGAGCAGTACTTC.

The chain employs TRBV11-2 and TRBJ2-4; 13 positions match TRBD2. This CDR3 region has 15 residues. CDR1 and CDR2 from the germline V gene are SGHAT and FQNNGV. The junction had 8 bases not matched to a gene; V was cut back by 5 bases and J by 10 bases. CDR3 sequence: CASSPMGLAGTIQYF. In DNA, the CDR3 is TGTGCCAGCAGCCCGATGGGACTAGCGGGGACAATTCAGTACTTC.

The gene calls are TRBV13 and TRBJ1-1, with D possibly TRBD1 on 5 matching bases. Germline V gene data show CDR1 as PRHDT and CDR2 as FYEKMQ (reference sequence). This CDR3 has 17 residues. V lost 3 bases and J 5 bases, leaving 22 bases between the germline ends. The CDR3 loop is CASSFLDGTFTVTEAFF. The CDR3 DNA sequence: TGTGCCAGCAGCTTTTTGGATGGGACTTTTACGGTAACTGAAGCTTTCTTT. Drawing the rest from reference TRBV13 and TRBJ1-1, the complete variable domain is AAGVIQSPRHLIKEKRETATLKCYPIPRHDTVYWYQQGPGQDPQFLISFYEKMQSDKGSIPDRFSAQQFSDYHSELNMSSLELGDSALYFCASSFLDGTFTVTEAFFGQGTRLTVV.

The V and J genes are TRBV9 and TRBJ2-7; 12 nucleotides match TRBD2. Per the germline V gene, CDR1 is SGDLS and CDR2 is YYNGEE. There are 16 residues in the CDR3. V lost 4 bases and J lost 3; bases outside the gene matches: 8. The CDR3 sequence is CASSPGGTSGYYEQYF. CDR3 in DNA: TGTGCCAGCAGCCCCGGGGGGACTAGCGGGTACTACGAGCAGTACTTC.

This clone occurred a few times. The rearrangement joins TRBV28 to TRBJ1-2; maybe TRBD1 (5 bases). Germline CDR1 and CDR2: MDHEN and SYDVKM. V lost 3 bases to trimming and J lost 8 bases, with 16 bases between them. The CDR3 loop spans 14 amino acids. CDR3 bases: TGTGCCAGCAGTTTCGGGGCCTACACAGGCGGCTACACCTTC. It codes for CASSFGAYTGGYTF.

This clone was picked up one time. The chain is built from TRBV27 and TRBJ2-3; D gene ambiguous. The CDR3 totals 13 residues. V was shortened by 6 bases and J by 1 base, with 8 bases between the two germline ends. Germline-derived CDR1 and CDR2 are MNHEY and SMNVEV (reference sequence). The CDR3 here is CASSPGGTDTQYF. In DNA form, the CDR3 reads TGTGCCAGCAGCCCCGGCGGCACAGATACGCAGTATTTT.

The J gene is TRBJ2-7, the V gene TRBV10-3; D is undetermined. The CDR3 is 13 residues long. Germline loops: CDR1 ENHRY, CDR2 SYGVKD. The V end lost 10 bases, the J end lost 1 base, and 14 bases lay between the germline ends. In nucleotides, the CDR3 is TGTGCCAGTAACCGAGGAGAGTCCTACGAGCAGTACTTC. Translating it yields CASNRGESYEQYF.

Regarding this clone: Compared with germline, one end of the junction differs, possibly owing to a read error. The V and J genes are TRBV30 and TRBJ2-4, with TRBD1 as a possible D gene (5 bases). The CDR3 has 11 residues. CDR1 and CDR2 from the germline V gene are GTSNPN and SVGIG (reference sequence). The CDR3 protein is CAWTDQGQSGF. The DNA of the CDR3 is TGTGCCTGGACGGACCAGGGTCAATCCGGCTTC.

In DNA form, the CDR3 reads TGCGCCAGCACCTCTGACAGGGGGCTGGAGCAGTTCTTC. Translated: CASTSDRGLEQFF. The gene calls are TRBV23-1 and TRBJ2-1; 10 bases are shared with TRBD1. TRBV23-1 has ORF status, its function being uncertain. The junction had 7 bases not matched to a gene; V was cut back by 7 bases and J by 10 bases. This CDR3 has 13 amino acids.

This clone has only a few counts. The chain carries TRBV23-1 and TRBJ2-1; 7 nucleotides match TRBD1. TRBV23-1 is designated an ORF whose function remains uncertain. With 1 base clipped from V and 4 bases from J, the junction kept 7 bases outside the gene matches. This CDR3 has 16 residues. The CDR3 spells CASSQCRDRAYNEQFF. As DNA, the CDR3 is TGCGCCAGCAGTCAATGTCGGGACAGAGCTTACAATGAGCAGTTCTTC.

This clone was seen only a few times. The V gene is TRBV4-1, the J gene TRBJ2-7; 11 nucleotides match TRBD2. This CDR3 is built from 15 residues. Germline CDR1 and CDR2: MGHRA and YSYEKL. The junction had 6 bases not matched to a gene; V was cut back by 4 bases and J by 4 bases. CDR3 DNA sequence: TGCGCCAGCAGCCCGACTAGCGGGACTGGATACGAGCAGTACTTC. Translation: CASSPTSGTGYEQYF.

The chain has TRBV21-1 and TRBJ2-3; TRBD2, the table's D call, lacks a check against the DNA. TRBV21-1 is a known pseudogene. This CDR3 spans 18 amino acids. CDR3: CASSAHTGLPYNTDTQYF. CDR3 nucleotides: TGTGCCAGCAGCGCTCACACCGGACTACCCTATAACACAGATACGCAGTATTTT.

The rearrangement joins TRBV10-3 to TRBJ2-3; perhaps TRBD1 as D (6 bases). CDR3 length equals 13 residues. CDR1 and CDR2 (germline): ENHRY, SYGVKD. Trimming removed 11 bases from V and 6 bases from J, with 18 bases in between. The CDR3 nucleotides are TGTGCCGCACGGGACCAGCAGGGGGATACGCAGTATTTT. This encodes CAARDQQGDTQYF.

This chain connects TRBV27 to TRBJ1-1, with D possibly being TRBD1 (5 bases). V was pared by 8 bases and J by 3 bases, with 16 bases between. CDR1 is MNHEY and CDR2 is SMNVEV in the germline V gene (reference sequence). The CDR3 totals 14 residues. The CDR3 is CASHINGGYTEAFF. The CDR3 DNA reads as TGTGCCAGCCACATAAATGGGGGGTACACTGAAGCTTTCTTT.

The chain has TRBV7-9 and TRBJ2-3; TRBD1 aligns across 7 bases. Per the germline V gene, CDR1 is SEHNR and CDR2 is FQNEAQ (reference sequence). V gave up 5 bases and J gave up 2 bases; unmatched junction bases: 7. The CDR3 runs to 15 residues. In DNA, the CDR3 is TGTGCCAGCAGCCGTGACAGGGAACACACAGATACGCAGTATTTT. Its protein is CASSRDREHTDTQYF.

CDR3 residues: CSARGGAGYTF. CDR3 nucleotide sequence: TGCAGTGCTAGAGGGGGTGCTGGCTACACCTTC. The J gene is TRBJ1-2, the V gene TRBV20-1; no reliable D call. Germline V CDR1 and CDR2: DFQATT, SNEGSKA (reference sequence). The CDR3 runs to 11 residues. V was trimmed by 1 base and J by 7 bases, leaving 7 bases between them.

V is TRBV5-6 and J is TRBJ2-1; no firm D call. CDR3 length: 14 residues. Trimming took 5 bases from V and 1 from J, leaving 10 bases between them. Germline-derived CDR1 and CDR2 are SGHDT and YYEEEE. The CDR3 spells CASRTWGSYNEQFF. In DNA form, the CDR3 reads TGTGCCAGCAGGACCTGGGGATCCTACAATGAGCAGTTCTTC.

This sequence joins TRBV19 and TRBJ2-2; D is unclear. This CDR3 contains 12 residues. V was pared by 10 bases and J by 6 bases, with 12 bases between. Per the germline V gene, CDR1 is LNHDA and CDR2 is SQIVND (reference sequence). DNA of the CDR3: TGTGCCACCCTTGGGGTGCCCGGGGAGCTGTTTTTT. This gives the protein CATLGVPGELFF.